This T cell receptor beta chain was sequenced for a study of CD8+ T cells in alopecia areata. Treatment described: oral pan-JAK inhibitor, 5-10 mg twice daily. The germline V gene encodes CDR1 LNHDA and CDR2 SQIVND (reference sequence). This CDR3 has 12 residues. With 5 bases removed from V and 7 bases from J, the gap between germline ends came to 9 bases. This clone was counted at least ten times. Extraction and reverse transcription of RNA yielded cDNA as the sequencing template. The assay was immunoSEQ multiplex PCR, and TCRdb's table has in-frame clones only and misses some. The sample holds roughly 200,000 clones, under 60% seen once.

The chain has TRBV19 and TRBJ2-1, with D uncertain. The TCR sequence derives from a human donor with alopecia areata. Specimen: CD8+ T cells sorted from blood, collected at week 24, from a patient treated with tofacitinib. The CDR3 sequence: CASSVSRNEQFF. The CDR3 nucleotides read TGTGCCAGTAGTGTTAGCAGAAATGAGCAGTTCTTC.